These 23 T cell receptor beta chains were all obtained from the same sample, sequenced in a study of T cells in Graves' hyperthyroidism and ophthalmopathy. What was amplified from RNA transcripts were TCR beta CDR3 regions. TCR CDR3 underwent first-round RT-PCR with the HTBI primer set. TCRdb re-called the multiplex PCR reads with MiXCR, one entry per CDR3 protein. The sample contains 250,000 or so distinct CDR3 sequences, around 15% of which appear only once. The specimen was blood. Receptor source: a woman aged 50 to 60 with Graves' hyperthyroidism that later progressed to Graves' ophthalmopathy.

This clonotype was seen ten or more times. The chain links TRBV6-1 to TRBJ2-7; 8 bases fit TRBD1. With 4 bases clipped from V and 3 bases from J, the junction kept 14 bases outside the gene matches. There are 17 residues in the CDR3. Per germline, CDR1 MNHNS and CDR2 SASEGT. The CDR3 bases are TGTGCCAGCAGTGGCCCCTGGGACAGGCCCGCTGGCTACGAGCAGTACTTC. It is translated as CASSGPWDRPAGYEQYF.

In this sample, this clonotype turned up many times. The chain couples TRBV5-1 to TRBJ2-6, with D hard to call. There are 15 residues in the CDR3. Germline assignment: CDR1 SGHRS and CDR2 YFSETQ. V lost 4 bases and J 3 bases, leaving 11 bases between the germline ends. CDR3 region: CASSLFAVGANVLTF. CDR3 nucleotide sequence: TGCGCCAGCAGCCTGTTCGCGGTTGGGGCCAACGTCCTGACTTTC.

This sequence joins TRBV20-1 and TRBJ2-3, with TRBD2 matching over 16 bases. Germline V gene lookup returns CDR1 DFQATT and CDR2 SNEGSKA (reference sequence). This CDR3 region has 18 residues. Losses at the gene ends were 6 bases for V and 0 bases for J; bases not matched to a gene: 9. The CDR3: CSAIGGLAGGLSTDTQYF. DNA of the CDR3: TGCAGTGCGATAGGGGGACTAGCGGGAGGGTTGAGCACAGATACGCAGTATTTT.

This clonotype was counted many times. The gene calls are TRBV28 and TRBJ1-1; D unclear. CDR3 length: 14 residues. Germline V gene sequence: CDR1 MDHEN, CDR2 SYDVKM. V lost 3 bases and J 1 base, leaving 9 bases between the germline ends. In DNA, the CDR3 is TGTGCCAGCAGTTTGGGCCCGACGAACACTGAAGCTTTCTTT. It codes for CASSLGPTNTEAFF.

Comments on this clonotype: Being one base from a much bigger clone, this may be a read error. V usage is TRBV24-1 and J usage is TRBJ1-2, with D possibly TRBD1 on 5 matching bases. The length of the CDR3 is 14 residues. The germline V and J ends were trimmed by 0 bases and 4 bases, with 8 bases remaining between them. Germline CDR1 KGHDR, CDR2 SFDVKD. The CDR3 region is CATSDLQGGYGYTF. In nucleotides, the CDR3 is TGTGCCACCAGTGATTTGCAGGGCGGCTATGGCTACACCTTC.

This clonotype was recorded at least ten times. The V call is TRBV6-1, the J call TRBJ1-2, with 8 nucleotides matching TRBD1. This CDR3 is 14 amino acids long. The germline CDR1 and CDR2 sequences are MNHNS and SASEGT. V lost 5 bases to trimming and J lost 6 bases; unmatched junction nucleotides: 8. The CDR3 loop reads CASSQSRGLDGYTF. The CDR3 DNA reads TGTGCCAGCAGTCAGAGCAGGGGGCTGGATGGCTACACCTTC.

CDR3 DNA sequence: TGCGCCAGCAGCTTGGATGGGGGCCTGAATACGCAGTATTTT. Translating it yields CASSLDGGLNTQYF. This rearrangement joins TRBV5-1 to TRBJ2-3; tentatively, D is TRBD1 (6 bases). In germline, CDR1 is SGHRS, CDR2 YFSETQ. This CDR3 spans 14 amino acids. V was trimmed by 0 bases and J by 7 bases, leaving 12 bases between them.

This clonotype was recorded at least ten times. V usage is TRBV6-1 and J usage is TRBJ1-2; TRBD1 is a possible D gene (5 bases). V lost 6 bases and J lost 6, with 23 bases in between. The length of the CDR3 is 16 residues. The V gene's germline CDR1 is MNHNS and CDR2 SASEGT. The CDR3 nucleotides read TGTGCCAGCAGGGAAAACTCGGCAGGTCGAGGGGATGGCTACACCTTC. This codes for CASRENSAGRGDGYTF.

In this sample, this clonotype turned up many times. The chain joins TRBV6-2 or TRBV6-3 to TRBJ2-7; 7 positions match TRBD1. Germline assignment: CDR1 MNHEY and CDR2 SVGEGT. V was pared by 5 bases and J by 5 bases, with 6 bases of the junction left unmatched. The CDR3 has 13 residues. The CDR3 reads CASSRQGLNEQYF. In DNA form, the CDR3 reads TGTGCCAGCAGTCGACAGGGTTTGAACGAGCAGTACTTC.

This clonotype was seen a few times. This chain joins TRBV30 and TRBJ2-4; TRBD2 matches at 7 bases. CDR1 is GTSNPN and CDR2 is SVGIG in the germline V gene (reference sequence). This CDR3 spans 15 amino acids. With 8 bases clipped from V and 5 bases from J, the junction kept 15 bases outside the gene matches. Here the CDR3 reads CAGLVRGRAQNIQYF. The CDR3 DNA sequence: TGTGCCGGCCTAGTCAGAGGGAGGGCCCAAAACATTCAGTACTTC. Looking up the rest from reference TRBV30 and TRBJ2-4 gives the full variable domain: SQTIHQWPATLVQPVGSPLSLECTVEGTSNPNLYWYRQAAGRGLQLLFYSVGIGQISSEVPQNLSASRPQDRQFILSSKKLLLSDSGFYLCAGLVRGRAQNIQYFGAGTRLSVL.

In this sample, this clonotype turned up many times. This sequence joins TRBV18 and TRBJ1-1; TRBD1 might be the D (5 bases). Germline assignment: CDR1 KGHSH and CDR2 LQKENI. The CDR3 has 14 residues. Trimming pared 4 bases from V and 5 bases from J, leaving 14 bases between. Here the CDR3 reads CASSHGAELTEAFF. CDR3 DNA: TGTGCCAGCTCACATGGGGCAGAGCTAACTGAAGCTTTCTTT.

This clonotype was picked up many times. This chain uses TRBV5-1 with TRBJ2-2, with 7 bases lining up with TRBD2. V gave up 4 bases and J gave up 1 base; unmatched junction bases: 7. The CDR3 consists of 16 residues. CDR1 SGHRS and CDR2 YFSETQ come from the germline V gene. CDR3 residues: CASSGRDYRNTGELFF. In DNA, the CDR3 is TGCGCCAGCAGCGGGAGGGACTACCGGAACACCGGGGAGCTGTTTTTT.

This clonotype was detected a few times. V usage is TRBV5-4 and J usage is TRBJ2-5, with unresolved D. The V end lost 4 bases, the J end lost 5 bases, and 15 bases lay between the germline ends. The CDR3 contains 14 residues. The V gene's germline CDR1 is SGHNT and CDR2 YYREEE (reference sequence). The CDR3 sequence is CASSAGGVGETQYF. DNA of the CDR3: TGTGCCAGCAGCGCCGGCGGCGTAGGGGAGACCCAGTACTTC.

This clonotype was counted between two and nine times. CDR3 DNA: TGCAGTGCGCGGGCAGGGTCTGACTATGGCTACACCTTC. Its protein is CSARAGSDYGYTF. This rearrangement joins TRBV20-1 to TRBJ1-2; a weak D match, TRBD1 (5 bases). This CDR3 spans 13 amino acids. From germline, CDR1 is DFQATT and CDR2 SNEGSKA (reference sequence). V lost 6 bases and J 3 bases, leaving 14 bases between the germline ends.

There are many counts of this clonotype. The J gene is TRBJ1-1, the V gene TRBV30; no clear D. Germline CDR1 is GTSNPN and CDR2 is SVGIG (reference sequence). Trimming pared 2 bases from V and 3 bases from J, leaving 1 base between. The CDR3 extends over 10 amino acids. The CDR3 protein is CAWSYTEAFF. In DNA form, the CDR3 reads TGTGCCTGGAGTTACACTGAAGCTTTCTTT.

In the case of this clonotype: At one of its ends the junction is not consistent with the germline gene, which may arise from a read error. The chain uses TRBV19 and TRBJ1-1; D possibly corresponds to TRBD1 (6 bases). Per the germline V gene, CDR1 is LNHDA and CDR2 is SQIVND (reference sequence). The CDR3 runs 13 residues. CDR3 nucleotides: TGTGCCAGTAGTACACAGGGTGGCACTGAAGCTTCCTTT. Translated, it gives CASSTQGGTEASF.

This clonotype was counted ten times or more. V and J are TRBV30 and TRBJ2-7; TRBD1 matches 9 bases. Germline V gene lookup returns CDR1 GTSNPN and CDR2 SVGIG (reference sequence). The CDR3 loop spans 15 amino acids. V dropped 4 bases and J dropped 2; count of bases not matched to a gene: 9. Written as DNA, the CDR3 is TGTGCCTGGAACAACCCGGGACAGGGAACCTACGAGCAGTACTTC. It yields the protein CAWNNPGQGTYEQYF.

V gene TRBV9 combines with J gene TRBJ2-1; a weak D match, TRBD2 (5 bases). Between the trimmed V and J ends, which lost 0 bases and 3 bases, there was a span of 22 bases. Germline-derived CDR1 and CDR2 are SGDLS and YYNGEE. The CDR3 is 19 residues long. The CDR3 region is CASSVGYRLADSIYNEQFF. The DNA of the CDR3 is TGTGCCAGCAGCGTAGGTTATCGGCTAGCTGACTCCATCTACAATGAGCAGTTCTTC.

Concerning this clonotype: A clone one base away is much larger, so this may be a read error. The rearrangement uses TRBV7-8 and TRBJ2-2; possible D gene TRBD1, 6 bases. In germline, CDR1 is SGHVS, CDR2 FQNEAQ. Trimming left V 4 bases short and J 3 bases short, with 18 bases between. CDR3 size: 17 residues. Here the CDR3 DNA reads TGTGCCAGCAGCTCAGGGGCCCCGGCGGTCGACACCGGGGAGCTGTTTTTT. Its protein is CASSSGAPAVDTGELFF.

Concerning this clonotype itself: This may be a read error, as it is one base from a much larger clone. This is likely a read error, given that the CDR3 carries no conserved phenylalanine or tryptophan at its end. The chain joins TRBV6-5 to TRBJ2-5; possibly TRBD2 for D (6 bases). The CDR3 spans 16 residues. V was cut by 0 bases and J by 4 bases, with 15 bases left in between. Germline V lookup: CDR1 MNHEY, CDR2 SVGAGI. The CDR3 region has the DNA TGTGCCAGCAGTTACTCGAGGGGACTGGGTGGAGAGACCCAGTACCTC. Its protein is CASSYSRGLGGETQYL.

In this sample, this clonotype turned up many times. CDR3 in amino acids: CASSSPSGARTHEQYF. The DNA for the CDR3 is TGTGCCAGCAGTTCCCCTAGCGGCGCTCGTACCCACGAGCAGTACTTC. V usage is TRBV6-5 and J usage is TRBJ2-7; 7 bases align to TRBD2. Germline V gene lookup returns CDR1 MNHEY and CDR2 SVGAGI. The CDR3 is 16 amino acids. The ends lost 4 bases at V and 5 bases at J; junction bases unmatched: 14.

At least ten counts were recorded for this clonotype. This chain uses TRBV29-1 with TRBJ1-1; TRBD1 might be the D (6 bases). This CDR3 is built from 13 residues. Between the trimmed V and J ends, which lost 5 bases and 0 bases, there was a span of 10 bases. Germline V gene sequence: CDR1 SQVTM, CDR2 ANQGSEA. CDR3 sequence reads: CSVSTGMNTEAFF. The CDR3 DNA sequence: TGCAGCGTTTCGACAGGTATGAACACTGAAGCTTTCTTT.

The table lists this clonotype with many counts. The chain has TRBV5-1 and TRBJ2-2; 7 bases are shared with TRBD1. Germline-derived CDR1 and CDR2 are SGHRS and YFSETQ. The CDR3 runs 16 residues. The V gene end was trimmed by 2 bases and the J gene end by 8 bases; junction bases not matched to a gene: 12. CDR3 nucleotides: TGCGCCAGCAGCTTTAGGACAGGACCGACCCCAGGGGAGCTGTTTTTT. Translated, it gives CASSFRTGPTPGELFF.